The 25 T cell receptor beta chains listed next were all sequenced from one sample in a study of post-analysis software for immune sequencing data. These receptors' targets are unknown. TCR beta cDNA libraries included unique molecular identifiers. TCRdb fed the PCR reads into MiXCR, producing one record per CDR3 protein. The sample contains roughly 870,000 distinct CDR3 sequences, about 53% of which appear only once. Broader study findings: Patients had higher frequencies than controls of roughly five TRBV segments, including TRBV5-6, TRBV5-1 and TRBV20-1.

The specimen was blood. Receptors originate from a girl aged 10-17 years with multiple sclerosis.

The V gene is TRBV21-1, the J gene TRBJ2-7; TRBD1, as called in the table, went unchecked against the DNA. The end of the DNA is better explained by TRBJ2-5, so the J call may be wrong. TRBV21-1 is designated a pseudogene. The CDR3 sequence is 14 residues long. This chain's CDR3 is CASSNETVQETQYF. The CDR3 DNA is TGTGCCAGCAGCAATGAGACAGTTCAAGAGACCCAGTACTTC.

J is TRBJ2-1 and V is TRBV5-1; no definite D call. Trimming left V 2 bases short and J 0 bases short, with 12 bases between. This CDR3 has 16 amino acids. In germline, CDR1 is SGHRS, CDR2 YFSETQ. DNA for the CDR3: TGCGCCAGCAGCTTCAGGATTTCAGGCTCCTACAATGAGCAGTTCTTC. It specifies CASSFRISGSYNEQFF.

The rearrangement joins TRBV7-2 to TRBJ2-7; D is unresolved. The CDR3 spans 13 residues. V was pared by 4 bases and J by 2 bases, with 9 bases between. In germline, CDR1 is SGHTA, CDR2 FQGNSA. The CDR3 bases are TGTGCCAGCAGCTCTGTCCGTACCTACGAGCAGTACTTC. Its protein is CASSSVRTYEQYF.

The rearrangement links TRBV7-2 to TRBJ1-1, with 7 bases that match TRBD1. The CDR3 is 16 amino acids. CDR1 is SGHTA and CDR2 is FQGNSA in the germline V gene. Trimming at V came to 2 bases and at J to 0 bases, leaving 6 bases not matched to a gene. Here the CDR3 reads CASSLNARGVNTEAFF. In DNA, the CDR3 is TGTGCCAGCAGCTTAAATGCCAGGGGGGTGAACACTGAAGCTTTCTTT.

The chain is built from TRBV7-2 and TRBJ1-2; D is perhaps TRBD1 (6 bases). Looked up from germline, CDR1 is SGHTA and CDR2 is FQGNSA. The CDR3 loop spans 15 amino acids. V gave up 1 base and J gave up 5 bases, with 14 bases separating them. CDR3 sequence: CASSLDSRDIYGYTF. CDR3 in DNA: TGTGCCAGCAGCTTAGACTCCCGGGACATATATGGCTACACCTTC.

The rearrangement joins TRBV10-3 to TRBJ2-2; 10 nucleotides align to TRBD1. The germline V gene has CDR1 ENHRY and CDR2 SYGVKD. CDR3 length: 17 residues. V lost 6 bases, J lost 2 bases, and 9 bases stayed unmatched. The CDR3 region has the DNA TGTGCCATCAGCGCAACGCGGGACAGGGGTAACACCGGGGAGCTGTTTTTT. Translation: CAISATRDRGNTGELFF.

This clonotype was seen more than once but under ten times. The genes are TRBV20-1 and TRBJ2-7; 10 bases match TRBD2. This CDR3 has 16 amino acids. J lost 0 bases, V lost 0 bases, and 5 bases had no gene match. Germline V lookup: CDR1 DFQATT, CDR2 SNEGSKA (reference sequence). As DNA, the CDR3 is TGCAGTGCTAGAGACGGTAGCGGGAGGCTCTCCTACGAGCAGTACTTC. Translating gives CSARDGSGRLSYEQYF.

This clonotype was seen a handful of times. This rearrangement joins TRBV3-1 to TRBJ2-5; D gene ambiguous. Trimming left V 4 bases short and J 4 bases short, with 10 bases between. The CDR3 extends over 13 amino acids. Germline-derived CDR1 and CDR2 are LGHDT and YNNKEL (reference sequence). The CDR3 coding sequence is TGTGCCAGCAGCCTACATGCCGGAGAGACCCAGTACTTC. It translates to CASSLHAGETQYF.

As concerns this clonotype: Without the conserved terminal phenylalanine or tryptophan, this CDR3 likely stems from a read error. The rearrangement uses TRBV6-5 and TRBJ2-5, with TRBD1 as a possible D gene (6 bases). Trimming pared 5 bases from V and 4 bases from J, leaving 14 bases between. This CDR3 contains 14 residues. Germline lookup yields CDR1 MNHEY and CDR2 SVGAGI. The CDR3 region is CASSLRTEGETQYV. The CDR3, as DNA: TGTGCCAGCAGTCTAAGGACAGAGGGAGAGACCCAGTACGTC.

This clonotype turned up a few times. V and J are TRBV20-1 and TRBJ2-7, with 11 bases aligning to TRBD1. The ends lost 4 bases at V and 4 bases at J; junction bases unmatched: 9. CDR1 and CDR2 from the germline V gene are DFQATT and SNEGSKA (reference sequence). CDR3 size: 15 residues. The CDR3, as DNA: TGCAGTGCTATCAAGGACAGGGGGCTATTATACGAGCAGTACTTC. This gives the protein CSAIKDRGLLYEQYF.

V gene TRBV11-2 combines with J gene TRBJ2-3; D is ambiguous. The CDR3 runs 15 residues. Germline CDR1 reads SGHAT; CDR2 reads FQNNGV. Deletions cut 1 base from V and 2 bases from J, with 10 bases between. Here the CDR3 reads CASSLAPRHTDTQYF. CDR3 bases: TGTGCCAGCAGCTTAGCGCCTCGACACACAGATACGCAGTATTTT.

This clonotype was seen a few times. V and J are TRBV20-1 and TRBJ2-1; tentatively, D is TRBD2 (6 bases). CDR1 and CDR2 from the germline V gene are DFQATT and SNEGSKA (reference sequence). V was shortened by 3 bases and J by 9 bases, with 18 bases between the two germline ends. This CDR3 is built from 14 residues. CDR3: CSASHERVNREQFF. CDR3 in DNA: TGCAGTGCTAGTCACGAGCGGGTAAATCGTGAGCAGTTCTTC.

This sequence joins TRBV27 and TRBJ2-5; 10 bases line up with TRBD1. The end of the DNA is better explained by TRBJ2-7, so the J call may be wrong. Germline V gene sequence: CDR1 MNHEY, CDR2 SMNVEV (reference sequence). This CDR3 region has 14 residues. In DNA, the CDR3 is TGTGCCAGCAGGCCGACAGGGGGCAAGAACGAGCAGTACTTC. Translation: CASRPTGGKNEQYF.

In its sample, this clonotype was seen a few times. The rearrangement links TRBV20-1 to TRBJ2-3; 10 nucleotides agree with TRBD2. The CDR3 runs 16 residues. CDR1 is DFQATT and CDR2 is SNEGSKA in the germline V gene (reference sequence). V was pared by 6 bases and J by 1 base, with 10 bases of the junction left unmatched. CDR3 coding DNA: TGCAGTGCCACGGCCACTACTAGCGGGGGCACAGATACGCAGTATTTT. Encoded protein: CSATATTSGGTDTQYF.

V and J are TRBV5-1 and TRBJ2-3; D is perhaps TRBD2 (5 bases). This CDR3 spans 15 amino acids. Looked up from germline, CDR1 is SGHRS and CDR2 is YFSETQ. Trimming stripped 0 bases from V and 4 bases from J, with 12 bases between. CDR3 protein: CASSLEAASSDTQYF. The CDR3, as DNA: TGCGCCAGCAGCTTGGAGGCGGCTAGCTCAGATACGCAGTATTTT.

V usage is TRBV29-1 and J usage is TRBJ2-1; the match to TRBD1 covers 9 bases. Germline V gene sequence: CDR1 SQVTM, CDR2 ANQGSEA. V shed 3 bases, J shed 9 bases, and the junction held 9 bases outside the gene matches. This CDR3 has 14 amino acids. In DNA form, the CDR3 reads TGCAGCGTTGAGGGACAGGGATATCGCAGTGAGCAGTTCTTC. Translated: CSVEGQGYRSEQFF.

The chain is built from TRBV28 and TRBJ1-1; tentative D call: TRBD1 (5 bases). This CDR3 contains 13 residues. In germline, CDR1 is MDHEN, CDR2 SYDVKM. The V end lost 4 bases, the J end lost 10 bases, and 16 bases lay between the germline ends. The CDR3 loop is CASSSGTGRRAFF. Here the CDR3 DNA reads TGTGCCAGCAGTTCAGGGACGGGGAGGAGAGCTTTCTTT.

There are a few counts of this clonotype. The V and J genes are TRBV12-3 or TRBV12-4 and TRBJ2-7, with TRBD1 matching over 7 bases. The CDR3 sequence is 13 residues long. V gave up 6 bases and J gave up 1 base; unmatched junction bases: 3. CDR3 protein: CASRDRVSYEQYF. The CDR3 region has the DNA TGTGCCAGCAGAGACAGGGTGTCCTACGAGCAGTACTTC.

In its sample, this clonotype was seen a few times. The chain is built from TRBV15 and TRBJ1-2; 10 bases line up with TRBD1. Losses at the gene ends were 3 bases for V and 1 base for J; bases not matched to a gene: 5. Germline V gene data show CDR1 as LNHNV and CDR2 as YYDKDF (reference sequence). This CDR3 has 16 residues. The CDR3 sequence: CATSRDRGSVNYGYTF. The CDR3 coding sequence is TGTGCCACCAGCAGGGACAGGGGGTCCGTTAACTATGGCTACACCTTC.

This rearrangement joins TRBV4-2 to TRBJ1-2; the D gene is possibly TRBD1 (6 bases). The germline V gene has CDR1 LGHNA and CDR2 YNFKEQ. This CDR3 is 15 amino acids long. V was trimmed by 0 bases and J by 5 bases, leaving 13 bases between them. CDR3 sequence (DNA): TGTGCCAGCAGCCAAGAATGGACAGCCCTTTATGGCTACACCTTC. It yields the protein CASSQEWTALYGYTF.

The genes are TRBV5-1 and TRBJ2-3; D gene unclear. Germline CDR1 SGHRS, CDR2 YFSETQ. With 0 bases removed from V and 5 bases from J, the gap between germline ends came to 13 bases. This CDR3 spans 15 amino acids. CDR3 protein: CASSLAGLDRDTQYF. The CDR3 nucleotides read TGCGCCAGCAGCTTGGCCGGCCTGGATCGAGATACGCAGTATTTT.

V and J are TRBV7-8 and TRBJ2-7; TRBD1 matches 7 bases. V was pared by 5 bases and J by 0 bases, with 7 bases of the junction left unmatched. Germline CDR1 is SGHVS and CDR2 is FQNEAQ. This CDR3 spans 15 amino acids. The CDR3 region has the DNA TGTGCCAGCAGCGCGTTTGGGACAGTCTCCTACGAGCAGTACTTC. Amino acid sequence: CASSAFGTVSYEQYF.

In this sample, this clonotype turned up a few times. V gene TRBV5-1 combines with J gene TRBJ2-5, with D possibly called TRBD1 or TRBD2 (5 bases each). CDR1 and CDR2 from the germline V gene are SGHRS and YFSETQ. The CDR3 runs 15 residues. V was shortened by 6 bases and J by 2 bases, with 17 bases between the two germline ends. The CDR3 sequence is CASTQGRWRQETQYF. The DNA of the CDR3 is TGCGCCAGCACCCAGGGCCGGTGGAGGCAAGAGACCCAGTACTTC.

This rearrangement joins TRBV6-5 to TRBJ1-5; D not resolved. This CDR3 is built from 13 residues. V lost 3 bases and J lost 5, with 8 bases in between. The germline CDR1 and CDR2 sequences are MNHEY and SVGAGI. The DNA of the CDR3 is TGTGCCAGCAGTTATTCAGGTTATCAGCCCCAGCATTTT. As protein: CASSYSGYQPQHF.

V usage is TRBV29-1 and J usage is TRBJ1-5, with 10 nucleotides matching TRBD1. CDR1 and CDR2 (germline): SQVTM, ANQGSEA. The V gene end was trimmed by 5 bases and the J gene end by 2 bases; junction bases not matched to a gene: 12. The CDR3 has 17 residues. CDR3 protein: CSVLDGTGVSGNQPQHF. In DNA, the CDR3 is TGCAGCGTTCTTGACGGGACAGGGGTATCGGGCAATCAGCCCCAGCATTTT.